This TCR beta chain was profiled in a study of blood T cells in healthy people across ages. Whole-study findings and limits: Per million T cells, TCR beta diversity dropped roughly linearly as age increased.

Using a J-beta primer mix together with a sample-barcoded 5' primer, a second PCR was run for roughly 6 to 12 cycles. TCRdb re-called the 5' RACE reads with MiXCR, one entry per CDR3 protein. The repertoire includes some 1.5 million distinct CDR3 sequences, about 45% of them detected once, and around 4% sits in the top ten. Regarding this clonotype: Antigen specificity is unknown.

Researchers collected approximately 9.9 milliliters of peripheral blood from every single donor. Trimming removed 2 bases from V and 8 bases from J, with 10 bases in between. Germline V gene lookup returns CDR1 LGHDT and CDR2 YNNKEL (reference sequence). CDR3 length: 13 residues. J is TRBJ2-1 and V is TRBV3-1; a possible D gene is TRBD1 (5 bases). The sequenced sample consisted of blood. The TCR originated in a woman aged 18-29 years in good health. This CDR3 is CASSQPTVDEQFF. The CDR3 nucleotides read TGTGCCAGCAGCCAACCGACAGTAGATGAGCAGTTCTTC.